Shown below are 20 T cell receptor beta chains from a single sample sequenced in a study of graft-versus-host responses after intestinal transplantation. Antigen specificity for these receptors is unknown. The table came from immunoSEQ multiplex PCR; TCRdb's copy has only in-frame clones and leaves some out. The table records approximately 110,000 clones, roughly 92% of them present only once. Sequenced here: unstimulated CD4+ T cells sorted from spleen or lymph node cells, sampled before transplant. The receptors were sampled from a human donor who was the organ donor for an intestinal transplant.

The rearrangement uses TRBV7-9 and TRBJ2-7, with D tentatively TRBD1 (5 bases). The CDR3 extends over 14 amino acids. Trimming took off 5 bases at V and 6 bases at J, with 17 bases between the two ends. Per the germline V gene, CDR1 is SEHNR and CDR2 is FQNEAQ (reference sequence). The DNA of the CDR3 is TGTGCCAGCAGCCCAGACAGTACCCACCTCGAGCAGTACTTC. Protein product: CASSPDSTHLEQYF.

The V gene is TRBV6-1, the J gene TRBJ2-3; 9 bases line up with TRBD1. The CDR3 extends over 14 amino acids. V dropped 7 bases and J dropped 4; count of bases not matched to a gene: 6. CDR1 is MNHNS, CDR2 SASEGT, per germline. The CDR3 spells CASITGGGADTQYF. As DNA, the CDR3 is TGTGCCAGCATCACAGGGGGCGGGGCAGATACGCAGTATTTT.

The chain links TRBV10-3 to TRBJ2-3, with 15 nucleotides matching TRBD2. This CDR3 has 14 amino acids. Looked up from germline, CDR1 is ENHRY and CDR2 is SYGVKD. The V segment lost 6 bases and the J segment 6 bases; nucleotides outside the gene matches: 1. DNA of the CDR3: TGTGCCATCAGGGGACTAGCGGGAGGTGATACGCAGTATTTT. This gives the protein CAIRGLAGGDTQYF.

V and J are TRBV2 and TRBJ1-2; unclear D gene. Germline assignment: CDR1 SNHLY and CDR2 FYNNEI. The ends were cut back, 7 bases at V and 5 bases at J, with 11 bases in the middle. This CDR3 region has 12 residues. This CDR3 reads CASTLDPYGYTF. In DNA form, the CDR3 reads TGTGCCAGCACTCTGGACCCTTATGGCTACACCTTC.

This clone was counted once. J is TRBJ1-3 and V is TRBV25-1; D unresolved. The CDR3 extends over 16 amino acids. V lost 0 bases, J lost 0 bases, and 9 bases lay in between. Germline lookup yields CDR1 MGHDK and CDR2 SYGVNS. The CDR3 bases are TGTGCCAGCAGTGAATATAAAGGGTCCTCTGGAAACACCATATATTTT. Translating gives CASSEYKGSSGNTIYF.

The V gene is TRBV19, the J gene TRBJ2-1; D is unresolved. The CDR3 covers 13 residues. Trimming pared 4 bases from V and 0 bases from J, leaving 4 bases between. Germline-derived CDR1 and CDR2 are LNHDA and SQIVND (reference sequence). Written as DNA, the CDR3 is TGTGCCAGTAGTAGGGACTCCTACAATGAGCAGTTCTTC. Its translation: CASSRDSYNEQFF. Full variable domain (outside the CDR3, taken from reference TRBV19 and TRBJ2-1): DGGITQSPKYLFRKEGQNVTLSCEQNLNHDAMYWYRQDPGQGLRLIYYSQIVNDFQKGDIAEGYSVSREKKESFPLTVTSAQKNPTAFYLCASSRDSYNEQFFGPGTRLTVL.

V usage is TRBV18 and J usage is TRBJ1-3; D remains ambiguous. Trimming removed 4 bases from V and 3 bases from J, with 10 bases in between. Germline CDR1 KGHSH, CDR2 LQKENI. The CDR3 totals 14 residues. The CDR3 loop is CASSQGTLGNTIYF. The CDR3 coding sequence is TGTGCCAGCTCACAGGGAACCCTTGGAAACACCATATATTTT.

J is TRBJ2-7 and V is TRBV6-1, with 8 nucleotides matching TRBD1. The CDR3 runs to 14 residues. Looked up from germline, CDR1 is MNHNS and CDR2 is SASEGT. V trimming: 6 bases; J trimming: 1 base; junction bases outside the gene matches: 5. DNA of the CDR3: TGTGCCAGCAGGACAGGGGCCTTGTCCTACGAGCAGTACTTC. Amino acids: CASRTGALSYEQYF.

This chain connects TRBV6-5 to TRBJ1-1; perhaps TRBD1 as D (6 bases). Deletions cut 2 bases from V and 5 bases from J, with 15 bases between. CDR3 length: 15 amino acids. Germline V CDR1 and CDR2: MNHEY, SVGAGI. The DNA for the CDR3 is TGTGCCAGCAGTTACGAGCGACAGGAGTGGACTGAAGCTTTCTTT. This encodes CASSYERQEWTEAFF.

CDR3 coding DNA: TGTGCCAGCAGCCAAGGGACTGATTTCACAGATACGCAGTATTTT. Translated, it gives CASSQGTDFTDTQYF. The V and J genes are TRBV4-2 and TRBJ2-3; D perhaps matches TRBD2 (5 bases). The V end lost 1 base, the J end lost 2 bases, and 10 bases lay between the germline ends. The germline gives CDR1 LGHNA, CDR2 YNFKEQ. This CDR3 has 15 residues.

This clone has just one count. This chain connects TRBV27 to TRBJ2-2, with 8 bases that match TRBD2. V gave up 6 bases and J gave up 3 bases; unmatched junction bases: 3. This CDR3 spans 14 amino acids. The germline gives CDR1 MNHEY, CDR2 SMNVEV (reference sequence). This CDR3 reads CASSGLAYTGELFF. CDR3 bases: TGTGCCAGCAGCGGACTAGCCTACACCGGGGAGCTGTTTTTT.

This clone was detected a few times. CDR3 coding DNA: TGTGCCAGCAGTTTATACAGGGGTGAAAAACTGTTTTTT. This sequence encodes CASSLYRGEKLFF. The V call is TRBV27, the J call TRBJ1-4; 7 positions agree with TRBD1. There are 13 residues in the CDR3. Per the germline V gene, CDR1 is MNHEY and CDR2 is SMNVEV (reference sequence). V was clipped by 1 base and J by 7 bases; unmatched bases: 0.

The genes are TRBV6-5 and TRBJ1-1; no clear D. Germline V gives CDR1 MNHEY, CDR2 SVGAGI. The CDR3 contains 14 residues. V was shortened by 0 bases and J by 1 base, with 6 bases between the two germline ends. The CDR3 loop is CASSYSARNTEAFF. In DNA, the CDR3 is TGTGCCAGCAGTTACTCGGCCAGGAACACTGAAGCTTTCTTT.

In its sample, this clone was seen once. The CDR3 loop reads CASSSTGTDMDEQFF. The CDR3 bases are TGTGCCAGCAGCTCCACGGGGACAGATATGGATGAGCAGTTCTTC. This chain connects TRBV7-2 to TRBJ2-1, with 7 bases lining up with TRBD1. The CDR3 contains 15 residues. CDR1 and CDR2 (germline): SGHTA, FQGNSA. After removal of 4 bases from V and 8 bases from J, the junction contained 11 bases not matched to a gene. The variable domain in full, with the rest retrieved from reference TRBV7-2 and TRBJ2-1, is GAGVSQSPSNKVTEKGKDVELRCDPISGHTALYWYRQSLGQGLEFLIYFQGNSAPDKSGLPSDRFSAERTGGSVSTLTIQRTQQEDSAVYLCASSSTGTDMDEQFFGPGTRLTVL.

Here the CDR3 reads CSARVGYTF. As DNA, the CDR3 is TGCAGTGCTAGGGTGGGCTACACCTTC. The chain employs TRBV20-1 and TRBJ1-2; the D is unclear. V gave up 3 bases and J gave up 8 bases, with 4 bases separating them. The CDR3 has 9 amino acids. Germline V gene data show CDR1 as DFQATT and CDR2 as SNEGSKA (reference sequence).

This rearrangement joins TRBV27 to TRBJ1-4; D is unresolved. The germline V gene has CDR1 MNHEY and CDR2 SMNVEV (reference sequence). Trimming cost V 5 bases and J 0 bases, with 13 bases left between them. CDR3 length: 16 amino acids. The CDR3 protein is CASSASTRTTNEKLFF. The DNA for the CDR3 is TGTGCCAGCAGTGCGTCAACAAGAACAACTAATGAAAAACTGTTTTTT.

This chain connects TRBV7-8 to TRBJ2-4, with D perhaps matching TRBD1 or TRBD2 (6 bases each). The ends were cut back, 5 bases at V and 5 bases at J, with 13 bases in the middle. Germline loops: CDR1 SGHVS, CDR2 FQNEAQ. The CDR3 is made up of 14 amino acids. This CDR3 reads CASSRLGGENIQYF. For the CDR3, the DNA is TGTGCCAGCAGCCGATTGGGGGGCGAAAACATTCAGTACTTC. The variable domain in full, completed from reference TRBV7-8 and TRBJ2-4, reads GAGVSQSPRYKVAKRGQDVALRCDPISGHVSLFWYQQALGQGPEFLTYFQNEAQLDKSGLPSDRFFAERPEGSVSTLKIQRTQQEDSAVYLCASSRLGGENIQYFGAGTRLSVL.

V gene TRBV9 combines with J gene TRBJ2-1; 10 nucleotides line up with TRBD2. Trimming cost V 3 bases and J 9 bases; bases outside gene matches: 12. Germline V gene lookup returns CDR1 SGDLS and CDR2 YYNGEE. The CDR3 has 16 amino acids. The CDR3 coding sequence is TGTGCCAGCAGCGCCGTAAGCGGGAGGGCCTATGGTGAGCAGTTCTTC. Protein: CASSAVSGRAYGEQFF.

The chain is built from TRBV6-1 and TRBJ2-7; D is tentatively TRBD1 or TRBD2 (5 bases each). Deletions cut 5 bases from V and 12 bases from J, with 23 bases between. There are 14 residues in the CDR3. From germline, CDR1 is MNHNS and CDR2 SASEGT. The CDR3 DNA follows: TGTGCCAGCAGTCCCACCGGGACCCTCCCTATGTGGTACTTC. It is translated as CASSPTGTLPMWYF.

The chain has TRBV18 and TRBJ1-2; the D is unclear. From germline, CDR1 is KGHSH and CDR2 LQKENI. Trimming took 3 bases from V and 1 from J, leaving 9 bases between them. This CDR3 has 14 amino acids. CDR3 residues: CASSPRELNYGYTF. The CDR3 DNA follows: TGTGCCAGCTCACCTAGGGAACTTAACTATGGCTACACCTTC.